These 23 T cell receptor beta chains originate from one sample sequenced in a study of T cell changes during pregnancy in multiple sclerosis. Profiling relied on immunoSEQ multiplex PCR, and the TCRdb table lists in-frame clones only, not all of them. The profile shows tens of thousands of clones, more than 85% of them singletons. The input for sequencing was CD8+ T cells from peripheral blood mononuclear cells, taken in the third trimester of pregnancy. Receptors were obtained from a female donor with multiple sclerosis, enrolled in a pregnancy study.

The chain is built from TRBV6-5 and TRBJ2-1; D perhaps matches TRBD1 (6 bases). Germline V gene sequence: CDR1 MNHEY, CDR2 SVGAGI. This CDR3 contains 15 residues. Trimming cost V 6 bases and J 8 bases, with 20 bases left between them. CDR3 sequence reads: CASRTRSRGGDEQFF. CDR3 nucleotide sequence: TGTGCCAGCAGAACTAGGAGCAGGGGTGGCGATGAGCAGTTCTTC.

The genes are TRBV2 and TRBJ2-1; 9 bases map to TRBD2. J gave up 5 bases and V 6 bases, and 8 bases lay outside the gene matches. Germline CDR1 reads SNHLY; CDR2 reads FYNNEI. The CDR3 consists of 15 residues. CDR3 protein: CASSTLAGSHNEQFF. CDR3 coding DNA: TGTGCCAGCAGCACCCTAGCGGGATCCCACAATGAGCAGTTCTTC.

CDR3 DNA: TGTGCCAGCTCACCAGGGGCGGGAGGGCCGAATGAGCAGTTCTTC. Its translation is CASSPGAGGPNEQFF. This chain uses TRBV18 with TRBJ2-1, with 9 bases lining up with TRBD2. Trimming removed 2 bases from V and 7 bases from J; junction bases left unmatched: 6. Germline values: CDR1 KGHSH, CDR2 LQKENI. The CDR3 spans 15 residues.

The rearrangement links TRBV6-5 to TRBJ2-2; the match to TRBD1 covers 8 bases. Trimming took 4 bases from V and 4 from J; bases not matched to a gene: 8. In germline, CDR1 is MNHEY, CDR2 SVGAGI. The CDR3 covers 16 residues. For the CDR3, the DNA is TGTGCCAGCAGTTTTCTCGGGACAGGAACCACCGGGGAGCTGTTTTTT. Translation: CASSFLGTGTTGELFF.

Comments on this clone: At one boundary the junction diverges from the germline segment, which might be a read error. This chain links TRBV7-6 with TRBJ2-7; 8 positions match TRBD1. The germline V gene encodes CDR1 SGHVS and CDR2 FNYEAQ. There are 12 residues in the CDR3. CDR3 sequence reads: CASSLVGGQVIF. The CDR3 DNA is TGTGCCAGCAGCTTAGTGGGGGGACAGGTGATCTTC.

The count of this clone is one. The chain has TRBV7-6 and TRBJ1-2; D perhaps matches TRBD1 (6 bases). The germline gives CDR1 SGHVS, CDR2 FNYEAQ. This CDR3 spans 14 amino acids. Trimming cost V 5 bases and J 6 bases, with 16 bases left between them. CDR3 sequence reads: CASSNREGTDGYTF. CDR3 coding DNA: TGTGCCAGCAGCAACAGGGAGGGGACGGATGGCTACACCTTC.

The chain has TRBV2 and TRBJ1-1; 9 positions agree with TRBD1. Germline loops: CDR1 SNHLY, CDR2 FYNNEI. This CDR3 is built from 17 residues. Trimming at V came to 3 bases and at J to 6 bases, leaving 14 bases not matched to a gene. The CDR3 nucleotides are TGTGCCAGCAGTGAGCCGATACAGGGGGCGCATAGACCTGAAGCTTTCTTT. Protein sequence: CASSEPIQGAHRPEAFF.

The chain links TRBV9 to TRBJ2-2; 10 bases match TRBD1. CDR3 length: 16 residues. Germline lookup yields CDR1 SGDLS and CDR2 YYNGEE. Trimming removed 4 bases from V and 4 bases from J; junction bases left unmatched: 7. The CDR3 loop reads CASSPRDRGFTGELFF. In DNA, the CDR3 is TGTGCCAGCAGCCCTCGGGACAGGGGATTCACCGGGGAGCTGTTTTTT.

Written as DNA, the CDR3 is TGTGCCAGCAGTTTATGGGCCTTTCGTCCTGGAAAACTGTTTTTT. Residues: CASSLWAFRPGKLFF. The V call is TRBV28, the J call TRBJ1-4; D ambiguous. The germline CDR1 and CDR2 sequences are MDHEN and SYDVKM. There are 15 residues in the CDR3. Trimming stripped 0 bases from V and 10 bases from J, with 15 bases between.

The rearrangement uses TRBV21-1 and TRBJ1-4. TRBV21-1 is given as a pseudogene. The CDR3 runs 12 residues. The DNA for the CDR3 is TGTGCCAGCAGCAAAAGAAGAGGAGGACTGTTTTTT. Residues: CASSKRRGGLFF.

V gene TRBV5-6 combines with J gene TRBJ2-2, with D uncertain. Per germline, CDR1 SGHDT and CDR2 YYEEEE. V was shortened by 4 bases and J by 7 bases, with 11 bases between the two germline ends. The CDR3 is made up of 13 amino acids. The CDR3 nucleotides are TGTGCCAGCAGCGCAGGCGTGGGCGGGGAGCTGTTTTTT. Translation gives CASSAGVGGELFF.

The chain joins TRBV14 to TRBJ1-1; D is unresolved. Per the germline V gene, CDR1 is SGHDN and CDR2 is FVKESK. V shed 0 bases and J shed 6 bases, with 14 bases lying between them. The CDR3 is 15 residues long. The CDR3 DNA sequence: TGTGCCAGCAGCCAAGAGAGGGAGGGAGCCTCTGAAGCTTTCTTT. Protein: CASSQEREGASEAFF. Filled out from reference TRBV14 and TRBJ1-1, the complete variable domain reads EAGVTQFPSHSVIEKGQTVTLRCDPISGHDNLYWYRRVMGKEIKFLLHFVKESKQDESGMPNNRFLAERTGGTYSTLKVQPAELEDSGVYFCASSQEREGASEAFFGQGTRLTVV.

The rearrangement joins TRBV2 to TRBJ2-7; 7 bases line up with TRBD1. CDR3 length: 17 amino acids. V was pared by 7 bases and J by 3 bases, with 18 bases of the junction left unmatched. Germline CDR1 SNHLY, CDR2 FYNNEI. The CDR3 DNA follows: TGTGCCAGCATTCCCCTTGTGGGGACAGATCTACTCTACGAGCAGTACTTC. This codes for CASIPLVGTDLLYEQYF.

V gene TRBV5-5 combines with J gene TRBJ2-7, with 11 bases matching TRBD2. Germline trimming cut 2 bases from V and 3 bases from J; bases unmatched to any gene: 1. The CDR3 contains 14 residues. Germline V gives CDR1 SGHKS, CDR2 YYEKEE (reference sequence). The CDR3 nucleotides are TGTGCCAGCAGCTTACTAGCGGGAGACTACGAGCAGTACTTC. This translates into CASSLLAGDYEQYF.

This clone has a handful of counts. This chain joins TRBV9 and TRBJ1-2, with TRBD1 matching over 7 bases. The CDR3 is made up of 13 amino acids. Germline lookup yields CDR1 SGDLS and CDR2 YYNGEE. Germline trimming cut 3 bases from V and 3 bases from J; bases unmatched to any gene: 2. CDR3 nucleotide sequence: TGTGCCAGCAGCGCACAGGGGTACTATGGCTACACCTTC. It codes for CASSAQGYYGYTF.

This clone was found once. The chain is built from TRBV9 and TRBJ2-1; no firm D call. CDR3 size: 13 residues. V was clipped by 0 bases and J by 8 bases, with 9 bases between them. Germline CDR1 reads SGDLS; CDR2 reads YYNGEE. The chain's CDR3 is CASSVVSPDEQFF. Written as DNA, the CDR3 is TGTGCCAGCAGCGTAGTGAGCCCCGATGAGCAGTTCTTC.

V is TRBV5-5 and J is TRBJ2-1; D possibly corresponds to TRBD1 (6 bases). The germline V and J ends were trimmed by 3 bases and 8 bases, with 18 bases remaining between them. Germline CDR1 and CDR2: SGHKS and YYEKEE (reference sequence). There are 15 residues in the CDR3. The CDR3, as DNA: TGTGCCAGCAGCTACAACGAACAGGGTTGGGATGAGCAGTTCTTC. It specifies CASSYNEQGWDEQFF.

This chain uses TRBV6-1 with TRBJ1-5; 10 bases agree with TRBD1. The CDR3 runs to 20 residues. V gave up 4 bases and J gave up 1 base; unmatched junction bases: 16. CDR1 is MNHNS, CDR2 SASEGT, per germline. CDR3 amino acids: CASSGYTRDRGSESNQPQHF. The CDR3 bases are TGTGCCAGCAGTGGATACACTCGGGACAGGGGATCGGAGAGCAATCAGCCCCAGCATTTT.

CDR3 sequence reads: CASGDRGQYF. DNA for the CDR3: TGTGCCAGTGGGGATCGGGGGCAGTACTTC. J is TRBJ2-7 and V is TRBV9; D perhaps matches TRBD2 (5 bases). The CDR3 totals 10 residues. The germline V gene encodes CDR1 SGDLS and CDR2 YYNGEE. V lost 8 bases and J lost 9, with 12 bases in between.

The V gene is TRBV25-1, the J gene TRBJ2-3; maybe TRBD2 (5 bases). Germline-derived CDR1 and CDR2 are MGHDK and SYGVNS. The CDR3 spans 17 residues. The ends were cut back, 1 base at V and 2 bases at J, with 16 bases in the middle. As DNA, the CDR3 is TGTGCCAGCAGTGAATCAGATCAGCGGTTCTACACAGATACGCAGTATTTT. This encodes CASSESDQRFYTDTQYF. Variable domain in full (rest from reference TRBV25-1 and TRBJ2-3): EADIYQTPRYLVIGTGKKITLECSQTMGHDKMYWYQQDPGMELHLIHYSYGVNSTEKGDLSSESTVSRIRTEHFPLTLESARPSHTSQYLCASSESDQRFYTDTQYFGPGTRLTVL.

The chain couples TRBV7-2 to TRBJ2-1; D is unclear. This CDR3 is built from 17 residues. The V gene's germline CDR1 is SGHTA and CDR2 FQGNSA. Trimming took off 0 bases at V and 2 bases at J, with 14 bases between the two ends. CDR3 protein: CASSLATAGPTYNEQFF. The CDR3 DNA is TGTGCCAGCAGCTTAGCCACAGCAGGCCCGACCTACAATGAGCAGTTCTTC. The variable domain in full, completed from reference TRBV7-2 and TRBJ2-1, reads GAGVSQSPSNKVTEKGKDVELRCDPISGHTALYWYRQSLGQGLEFLIYFQGNSAPDKSGLPSDRFSAERTGGSVSTLTIQRTQQEDSAVYLCASSLATAGPTYNEQFFGPGTRLTVL.

This sequence joins TRBV5-1 and TRBJ2-7; 11 positions match TRBD1. Germline V gene sequence: CDR1 SGHRS, CDR2 YFSETQ. The CDR3 is made up of 14 amino acids. The V segment lost 3 bases and the J segment 6 bases; nucleotides outside the gene matches: 5. CDR3 coding DNA: TGCGCCAGCAGCTACGACGGGACAGGGGGCGAGCAGTACTTC. It codes for CASSYDGTGGEQYF.

The V gene is TRBV4-1, the J gene TRBJ1-1; D not resolved. This CDR3 region has 12 residues. The germline V gene has CDR1 MGHRA and CDR2 YSYEKL. Trimming took off 6 bases at V and 4 bases at J, with 9 bases between the two ends. CDR3 sequence: CASRAGSTEAFF. CDR3 nucleotide sequence: TGCGCCAGCAGGGCAGGTAGCACTGAAGCTTTCTTT.